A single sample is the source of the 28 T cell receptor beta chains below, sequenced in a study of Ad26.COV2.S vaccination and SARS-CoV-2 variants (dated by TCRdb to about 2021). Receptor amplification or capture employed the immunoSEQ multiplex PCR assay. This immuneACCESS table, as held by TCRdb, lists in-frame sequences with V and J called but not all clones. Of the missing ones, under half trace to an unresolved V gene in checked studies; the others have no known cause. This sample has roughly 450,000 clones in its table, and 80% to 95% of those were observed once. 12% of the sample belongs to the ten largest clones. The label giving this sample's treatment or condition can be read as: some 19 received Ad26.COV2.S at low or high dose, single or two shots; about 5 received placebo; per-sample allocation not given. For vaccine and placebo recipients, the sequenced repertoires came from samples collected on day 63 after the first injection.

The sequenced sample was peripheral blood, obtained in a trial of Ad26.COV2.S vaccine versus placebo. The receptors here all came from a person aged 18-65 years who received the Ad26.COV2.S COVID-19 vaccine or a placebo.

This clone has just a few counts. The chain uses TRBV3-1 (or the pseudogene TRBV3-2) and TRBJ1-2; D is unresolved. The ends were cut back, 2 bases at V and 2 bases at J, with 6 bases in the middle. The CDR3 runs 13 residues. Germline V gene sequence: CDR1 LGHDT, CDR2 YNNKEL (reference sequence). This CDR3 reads CASSQNTNYGYTF. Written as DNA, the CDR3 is TGTGCCAGCAGCCAAAACACAAACTATGGCTACACCTTC.

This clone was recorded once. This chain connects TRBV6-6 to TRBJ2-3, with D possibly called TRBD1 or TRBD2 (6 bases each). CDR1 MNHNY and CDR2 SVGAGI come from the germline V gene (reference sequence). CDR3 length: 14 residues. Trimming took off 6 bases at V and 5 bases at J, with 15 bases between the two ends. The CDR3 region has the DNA TGTGCCAGCAGCTCCCTTGGGGGGCTAGATACGCAGTATTTT. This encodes CASSSLGGLDTQYF.

Written as DNA, the CDR3 is TGTGCCAGCTCACCAGGGGCAGGAGGGAACACTGAAGCTTTCTTT. Translation: CASSPGAGGNTEAFF. This rearrangement joins TRBV18 to TRBJ1-1; weak D call: TRBD1 (5 bases). Germline CDR1 is KGHSH and CDR2 is LQKENI. CDR3 size: 15 residues. Trimming took 2 bases from V and 1 from J, leaving 11 bases between them.

The CDR3 is CASSPNEGLNTEAFF. In DNA form, the CDR3 reads TGTGCCAGCTCACCAAACGAGGGACTGAACACTGAAGCTTTCTTT. The V call is TRBV18, the J call TRBJ1-1, with TRBD1 as a possible D gene (5 bases). Germline V gene data show CDR1 as KGHSH and CDR2 as LQKENI. The V gene lost 2 bases and the J gene lost 0 bases, with 10 bases spanning the gap. This CDR3 has 15 residues.

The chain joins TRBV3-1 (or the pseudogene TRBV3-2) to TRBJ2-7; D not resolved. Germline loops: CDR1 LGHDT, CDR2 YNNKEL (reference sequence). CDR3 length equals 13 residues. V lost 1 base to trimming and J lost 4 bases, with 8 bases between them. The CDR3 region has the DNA TGTGCCAGCAGCCAAGGGAGCCCATACGAGCAGTACTTC. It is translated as CASSQGSPYEQYF.

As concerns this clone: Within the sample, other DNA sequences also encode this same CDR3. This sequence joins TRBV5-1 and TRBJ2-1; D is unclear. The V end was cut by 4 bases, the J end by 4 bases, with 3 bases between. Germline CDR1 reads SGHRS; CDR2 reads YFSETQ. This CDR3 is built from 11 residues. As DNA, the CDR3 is TGCGCCAGCAGCCTATACAATGAGCAGTTCTTC. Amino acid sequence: CASSLYNEQFF.

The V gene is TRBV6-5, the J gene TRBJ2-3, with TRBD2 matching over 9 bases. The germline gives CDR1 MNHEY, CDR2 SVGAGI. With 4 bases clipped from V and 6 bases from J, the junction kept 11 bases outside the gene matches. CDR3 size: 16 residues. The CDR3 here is CASSSSRGRAEDTQYF. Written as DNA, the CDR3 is TGTGCCAGCAGTTCTTCCCGCGGGAGGGCTGAGGATACGCAGTATTTT.

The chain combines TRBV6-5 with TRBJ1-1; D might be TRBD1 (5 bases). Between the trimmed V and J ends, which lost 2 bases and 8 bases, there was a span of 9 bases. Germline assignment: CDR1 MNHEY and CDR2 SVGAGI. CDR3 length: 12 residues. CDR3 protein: CASSYIGGEAFF. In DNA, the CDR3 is TGTGCCAGCAGTTACATCGGGGGGGAAGCTTTCTTT.

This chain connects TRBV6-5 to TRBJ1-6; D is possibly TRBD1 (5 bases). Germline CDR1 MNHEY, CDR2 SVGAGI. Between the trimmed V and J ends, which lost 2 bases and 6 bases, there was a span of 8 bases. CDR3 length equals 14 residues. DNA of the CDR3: TGTGCCAGCAGTTACGACAGCCTTAATTCACCCCTCCACTTT. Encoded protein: CASSYDSLNSPLHF.

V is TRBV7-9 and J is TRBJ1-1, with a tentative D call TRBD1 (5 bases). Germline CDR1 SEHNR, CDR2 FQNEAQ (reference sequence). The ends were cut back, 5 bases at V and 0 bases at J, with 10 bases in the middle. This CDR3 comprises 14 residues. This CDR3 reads CASSTGHLNTEAFF. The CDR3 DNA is TGTGCCAGCAGCACCGGACACCTGAACACTGAAGCTTTCTTT.

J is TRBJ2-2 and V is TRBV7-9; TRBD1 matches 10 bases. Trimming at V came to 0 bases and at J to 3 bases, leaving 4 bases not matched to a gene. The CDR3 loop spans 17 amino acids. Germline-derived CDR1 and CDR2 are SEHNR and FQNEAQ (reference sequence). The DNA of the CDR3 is TGTGCCAGCAGCTTAGCTTTGGGACAGGGGTACACCGGGGAGCTGTTTTTT. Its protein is CASSLALGQGYTGELFF.

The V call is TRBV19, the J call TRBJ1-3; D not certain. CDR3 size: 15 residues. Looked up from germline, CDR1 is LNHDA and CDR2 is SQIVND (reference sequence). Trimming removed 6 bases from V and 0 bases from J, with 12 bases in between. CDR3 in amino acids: CASREVTYSGNTIYF. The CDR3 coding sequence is TGTGCCAGTAGGGAGGTAACTTACTCTGGAAACACCATATATTTT. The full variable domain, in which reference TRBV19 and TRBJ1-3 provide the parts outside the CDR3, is DGGITQSPKYLFRKEGQNVTLSCEQNLNHDAMYWYRQDPGQGLRLIYYSQIVNDFQKGDIAEGYSVSREKKESFPLTVTSAQKNPTAFYLCASREVTYSGNTIYFGEGSWLTVV.

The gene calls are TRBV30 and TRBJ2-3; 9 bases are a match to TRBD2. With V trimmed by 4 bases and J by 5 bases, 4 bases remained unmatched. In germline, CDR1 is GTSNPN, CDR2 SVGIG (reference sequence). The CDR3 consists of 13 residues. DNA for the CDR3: TGTGCCTGGAACCCAGCGGGAGGAGATACGCAGTATTTT. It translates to CAWNPAGGDTQYF.

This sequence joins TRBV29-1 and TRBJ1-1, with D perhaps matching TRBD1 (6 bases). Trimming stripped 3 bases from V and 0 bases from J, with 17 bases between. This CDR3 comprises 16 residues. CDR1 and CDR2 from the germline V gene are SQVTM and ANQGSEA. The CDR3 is CSVDSLSGTLNTEAFF. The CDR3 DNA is TGCAGCGTTGATTCGCTTTCGGGGACACTGAACACTGAAGCTTTCTTT.

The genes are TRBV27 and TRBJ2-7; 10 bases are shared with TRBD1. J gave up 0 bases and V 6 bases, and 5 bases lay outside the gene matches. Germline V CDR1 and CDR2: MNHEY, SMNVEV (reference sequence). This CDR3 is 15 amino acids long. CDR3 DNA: TGTGCCAGCAGCGGGGGACAGGGGATCTCCTACGAGCAGTACTTC. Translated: CASSGGQGISYEQYF.

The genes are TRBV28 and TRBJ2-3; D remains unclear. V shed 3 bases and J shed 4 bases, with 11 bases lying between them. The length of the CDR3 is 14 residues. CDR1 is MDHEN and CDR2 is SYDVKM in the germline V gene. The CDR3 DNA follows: TGTGCCAGCAGTTTCCCCCCCTTATCAGATACGCAGTATTTT. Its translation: CASSFPPLSDTQYF.

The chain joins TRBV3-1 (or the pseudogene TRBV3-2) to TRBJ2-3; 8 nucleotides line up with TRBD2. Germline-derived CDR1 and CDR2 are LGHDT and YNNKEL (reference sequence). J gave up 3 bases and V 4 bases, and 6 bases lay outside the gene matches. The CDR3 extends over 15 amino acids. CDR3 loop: CASSLATSVTDTQYF. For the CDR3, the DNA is TGTGCCAGCAGCCTTGCGACTAGCGTTACAGATACGCAGTATTTT.

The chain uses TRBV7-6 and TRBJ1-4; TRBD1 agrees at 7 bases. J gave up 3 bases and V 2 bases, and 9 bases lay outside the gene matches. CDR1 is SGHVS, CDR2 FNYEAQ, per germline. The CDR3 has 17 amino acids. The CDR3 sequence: CASSLMGQTSSNEKLFF. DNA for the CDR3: TGTGCCAGCAGCTTAATGGGACAGACAAGTTCTAATGAAAAACTGTTTTTT.

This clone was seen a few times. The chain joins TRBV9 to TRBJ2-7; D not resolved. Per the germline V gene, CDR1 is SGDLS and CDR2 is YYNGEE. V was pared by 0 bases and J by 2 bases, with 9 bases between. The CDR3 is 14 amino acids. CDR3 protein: CASSVEGRAYEQYF. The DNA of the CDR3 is TGTGCCAGCAGCGTAGAGGGCAGAGCCTACGAGCAGTACTTC. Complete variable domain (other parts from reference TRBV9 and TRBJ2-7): DSGVTQTPKHLITATGQRVTLRCSPRSGDLSVYWYQQSLDQGLQFLIQYYNGEERAKGNILERFSAQQFPDLHSELNLSSLELGDSALYFCASSVEGRAYEQYFGPGTRLTVT.

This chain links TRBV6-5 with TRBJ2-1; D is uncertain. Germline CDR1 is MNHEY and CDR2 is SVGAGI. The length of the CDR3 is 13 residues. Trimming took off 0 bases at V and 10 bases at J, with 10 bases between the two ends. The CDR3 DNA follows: TGTGCCAGCAGTTACTCGACGCTGGGAGAGCAGTTCTTC. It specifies CASSYSTLGEQFF.

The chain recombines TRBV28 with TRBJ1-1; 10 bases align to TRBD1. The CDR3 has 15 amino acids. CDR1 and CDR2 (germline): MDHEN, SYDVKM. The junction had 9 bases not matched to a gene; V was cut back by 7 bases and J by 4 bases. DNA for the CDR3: TGTGCCAGCATTACCCCGGGACAGGGGAGCACTGAAGCTTTCTTT. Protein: CASITPGQGSTEAFF.

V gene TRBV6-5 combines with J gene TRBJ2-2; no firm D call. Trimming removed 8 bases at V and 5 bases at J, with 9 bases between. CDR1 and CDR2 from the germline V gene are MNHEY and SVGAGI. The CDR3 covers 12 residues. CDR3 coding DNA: TGTGCCAGCTCCTCGGTTACCGGGGAGCTGTTTTTT. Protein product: CASSSVTGELFF.

Here the CDR3 reads CASSFPPGHKISYEQYF. CDR3 nucleotide sequence: TGTGCCAGCAGTTTCCCACCCGGACACAAAATTTCCTACGAGCAGTACTTC. The chain links TRBV28 to TRBJ2-7; a possible D gene is TRBD1 (5 bases). Trimming removed 3 bases at V and 1 base at J, with 19 bases between. CDR1 MDHEN and CDR2 SYDVKM come from the germline V gene. CDR3 length: 17 amino acids.

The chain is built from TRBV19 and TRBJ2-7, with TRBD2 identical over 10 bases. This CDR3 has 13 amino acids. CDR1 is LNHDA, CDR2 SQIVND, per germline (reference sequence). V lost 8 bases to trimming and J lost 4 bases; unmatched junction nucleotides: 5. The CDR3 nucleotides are TGTGCCAGTGGTAGCGGGAGGTATTACGAGCAGTACTTC. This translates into CASGSGRYYEQYF.

The CDR3 reads CASSTFLRTPNYGYTF. The CDR3 DNA sequence: TGTGCCAGCAGCACCTTCCTTCGGACACCAAACTATGGCTACACCTTC. The chain carries TRBV5-6 and TRBJ1-2, with a possible D match to TRBD1 (5 bases). The germline CDR1 and CDR2 sequences are SGHDT and YYEEEE. This CDR3 contains 16 residues. The germline V and J ends were trimmed by 4 bases and 2 bases, with 18 bases remaining between them.

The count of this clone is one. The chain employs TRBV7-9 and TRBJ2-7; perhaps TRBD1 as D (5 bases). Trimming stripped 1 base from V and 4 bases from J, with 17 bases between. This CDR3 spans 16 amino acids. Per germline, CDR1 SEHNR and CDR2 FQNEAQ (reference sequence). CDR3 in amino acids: CASSLEQVHLGYEQYF. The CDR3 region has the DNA TGTGCCAGCAGCTTAGAACAGGTCCACCTAGGGTACGAGCAGTACTTC.

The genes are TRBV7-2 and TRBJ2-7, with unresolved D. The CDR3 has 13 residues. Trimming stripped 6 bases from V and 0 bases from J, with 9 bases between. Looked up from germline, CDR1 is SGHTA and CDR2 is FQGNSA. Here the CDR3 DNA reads TGTGCCAGCAGGGCTTCAGACTCCTACGAGCAGTACTTC. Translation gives CASRASDSYEQYF.

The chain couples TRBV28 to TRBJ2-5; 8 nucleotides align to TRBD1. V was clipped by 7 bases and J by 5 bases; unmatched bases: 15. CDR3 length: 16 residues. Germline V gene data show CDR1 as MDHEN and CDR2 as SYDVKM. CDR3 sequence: CASTTWGQANGETQYF. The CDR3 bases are TGTGCCAGCACAACCTGGGGACAGGCCAATGGGGAGACCCAGTACTTC.